These 17 T cell receptor beta chains were all obtained from the same sample, sequenced in a study of blood T cell repertoires in COVID-19. The protocol was immunoSEQ multiplex PCR, while the TCRdb copy is restricted to in-frame clones and leaves out a portion. Altogether about 82,000 clones are present, just under 80% being singletons, with the ten largest covering roughly a third. The sequenced sample was peripheral blood. The origin of the receptors is a man aged 60-69 years with COVID-19, enrolled during active disease.

This rearrangement joins TRBV11-3 to TRBJ2-1, with D hard to call. The ends were cut back, 2 bases at V and 3 bases at J, with 5 bases in the middle. This CDR3 is built from 13 residues. Per the germline V gene, CDR1 is SGHNT and CDR2 is YENEEA. This CDR3 reads CASSLPVYNEQFF. The CDR3 DNA reads TGTGCCAGCAGCTTACCAGTCTACAATGAGCAGTTCTTC.

This clone was observed once. The rearrangement joins TRBV12-3 or TRBV12-4 to TRBJ2-5; a possible D gene is TRBD1 (5 bases). The CDR3 runs to 13 residues. Trimming pared 5 bases from V and 5 bases from J, leaving 12 bases between. In DNA, the CDR3 is TGTGCCAGCAGTATATCAGGGTTGGAGACCCAGTACTTC. Protein sequence: CASSISGLETQYF.

The V gene is TRBV11-3, the J gene TRBJ2-7; TRBD2 matches at 8 bases. The CDR3 loop spans 14 amino acids. Per the germline V gene, CDR1 is SGHNT and CDR2 is YENEEA. With 5 bases clipped from V and 2 bases from J, the junction kept 5 bases outside the gene matches. The CDR3 nucleotides read TGTGCCAGCAGCGTACGGGAGGGCCCCTACGAGCAGTACTTC. This translates into CASSVREGPYEQYF.

CDR3 nucleotide sequence: TGTGCCAGCAGTGCCGGGTATCGTAAGTTCTTC. Residues: CASSAGYRKFF. This chain links TRBV25-1 with TRBJ2-1; no firm D call. Per germline, CDR1 MGHDK and CDR2 SYGVNS. The V gene lost 4 bases and the J gene lost 14 bases, with 12 bases spanning the gap. CDR3 length: 11 residues.

The J gene is TRBJ2-7, the V gene TRBV5-6; tentatively, D is TRBD2 (5 bases). Germline V CDR1 and CDR2: SGHDT, YYEEEE. The CDR3 is made up of 16 amino acids. Between the trimmed V and J ends, which lost 4 bases and 2 bases, there was a span of 19 bases. As DNA, the CDR3 is TGTGCCAGCAGCCGGACTTCTTGGCCGAGCGCCTACGAGCAGTACTTC. The encoded protein is CASSRTSWPSAYEQYF.

The rearrangement joins TRBV7-2 to TRBJ1-1; D unclear. V was cut by 2 bases and J by 6 bases, with 19 bases left in between. Germline CDR1 reads SGHTA; CDR2 reads FQGNSA. There are 16 residues in the CDR3. The CDR3 DNA is TGTGCCAGCAGCTTATGGCTTCTATCCAGGAGGGCTGAAGCTTTCTTT. Translating gives CASSLWLLSRRAEAFF. Filled out from reference TRBV7-2 and TRBJ1-1, the complete variable domain reads GAGVSQSPSNKVTEKGKDVELRCDPISGHTALYWYRQSLGQGLEFLIYFQGNSAPDKSGLPSDRFSAERTGGSVSTLTIQRTQQEDSAVYLCASSLWLLSRRAEAFFGQGTRLTVV.

This chain joins TRBV12-5 and TRBJ2-7; 11 bases match TRBD2. CDR1 and CDR2 from the germline V gene are LGHNT and FRNRAP. J lost 1 base, V lost 1 base, and 6 bases had no gene match. The CDR3 spans 17 residues. The CDR3: CASGLATGTSGSYEQYF. CDR3 coding DNA: TGTGCTAGTGGTTTGGCCACCGGGACTAGCGGTTCCTACGAGCAGTACTTC.

This clone has only a few counts. This chain joins TRBV5-1 and TRBJ1-5; 7 nucleotides agree with TRBD1. Per germline, CDR1 SGHRS and CDR2 YFSETQ. The length of the CDR3 is 15 residues. The ends lost 0 bases at V and 1 base at J; junction bases unmatched: 1. The CDR3 is CASSLEGASNQPQHF. CDR3 bases: TGCGCCAGCAGCTTGGAGGGGGCGAGCAATCAGCCCCAGCATTTT.

V usage is TRBV6-5 and J usage is TRBJ2-1; 11 bases map to TRBD2. The length of the CDR3 is 14 residues. The germline CDR1 and CDR2 sequences are MNHEY and SVGAGI. With V trimmed by 6 bases and J by 6 bases, 4 bases remained unmatched. CDR3 in amino acids: CASRYSGGGNEQFF. The CDR3 region has the DNA TGTGCCAGCAGATATAGCGGGGGGGGCAATGAGCAGTTCTTC.

This clone showed up just once. V is TRBV5-1 and J is TRBJ2-1, with TRBD2 as a possible D gene (6 bases). The CDR3 length is 13 residues. Germline assignment: CDR1 SGHRS and CDR2 YFSETQ. V lost 4 bases to trimming and J lost 6 bases, with 11 bases between them. For the CDR3, the DNA is TGCGCCAGCAGCCCGCGGGGCCTCAATGAGCAGTTCTTC. Amino acids: CASSPRGLNEQFF.

In nucleotides, the CDR3 is TGTGCCAGCAGGCCCCCTGTGGCAGGGGGTTTAAACACCGGGGAGCTGTTTTTT. Translating it yields CASRPPVAGGLNTGELFF. The genes are TRBV7-9 and TRBJ2-2; 7 bases fit TRBD1. Unmatched junction bases numbered 15, after V lost 6 bases and J lost 2 bases. CDR3 length: 18 amino acids. CDR1 is SEHNR, CDR2 FQNEAQ, per germline (reference sequence).

V gene TRBV6-5 combines with J gene TRBJ2-7; the match to TRBD1 covers 7 bases. V lost 5 bases, J lost 6 bases, and 10 bases stayed unmatched. Germline-derived CDR1 and CDR2 are MNHEY and SVGAGI. The CDR3 spans 14 residues. The CDR3 DNA reads TGTGCCAGCAGTCCGGGACAGTCTAATGGCGAGCAGTACTTC. It translates to CASSPGQSNGEQYF.

The table lists this clone with a few counts. This sequence joins TRBV13 and TRBJ2-2, with TRBD2 matching 7 bases. The CDR3 is 17 residues long. In germline, CDR1 is PRHDT, CDR2 FYEKMQ (reference sequence). V lost 4 bases to trimming and J lost 0 bases; unmatched junction nucleotides: 8. The CDR3 DNA reads TGTGCCAGCAGCTCATTCTTGGCGGGAGCGAACACCGGGGAGCTGTTTTTT. It is translated as CASSSFLAGANTGELFF.

The gene calls are TRBV18 and TRBJ2-1; a weak D match, TRBD1 (5 bases). CDR3 length: 13 residues. CDR1 is KGHSH, CDR2 LQKENI, per germline. The V end lost 8 bases, the J end lost 0 bases, and 8 bases lay between the germline ends. For the CDR3, the DNA is TGTGCCAGCAGACAGAGCTCCTACAATGAGCAGTTCTTC. Translation: CASRQSSYNEQFF.

The V call is TRBV3-1 (or the pseudogene TRBV3-2), the J call TRBJ2-5, with TRBD1 matching over 10 bases. Germline trimming cut 4 bases from V and 5 bases from J; bases unmatched to any gene: 10. Germline values: CDR1 LGHDT, CDR2 YNNKEL (reference sequence). CDR3 length equals 16 residues. CDR3 protein: CASSLNGQGVRETQYF. CDR3 nucleotide sequence: TGTGCCAGCAGCCTTAACGGACAGGGGGTCCGGGAGACCCAGTACTTC.

In this sample, this clone turned up many times. The DNA of the CDR3 is TGTGCCAGCAGCTTGGAAGGGGCTAACTATGGCTACACCTTC. This translates into CASSLEGANYGYTF. The chain has TRBV5-4 and TRBJ1-2; D possibly corresponds to TRBD1 (5 bases). Looked up from germline, CDR1 is SGHNT and CDR2 is YYREEE (reference sequence). CDR3 length: 14 residues. Trimming took off 0 bases at V and 0 bases at J, with 6 bases between the two ends. The whole variable domain, filled in from reference TRBV5-4 and TRBJ1-2, reads ETGVTQSPTHLIKTRGQQVTLRCSSQSGHNTVSWYQQALGQGPQFIFQYYREEENGRGNFPPRFSGLQFPNYSSELNVNALELDDSALYLCASSLEGANYGYTFGSGTRLTVV.

The J gene is TRBJ1-4, the V gene TRBV2; no reliable D call. CDR3 length: 11 amino acids. Between the trimmed V and J ends, which lost 7 bases and 8 bases, there was a span of 8 bases. Germline V lookup: CDR1 SNHLY, CDR2 FYNNEI. CDR3 amino acids: CASTPEEKLFF. The DNA of the CDR3 is TGTGCCAGCACCCCGGAGGAAAAACTGTTTTTT.